This T cell receptor (beta chain) was captured by sequencing in a study of human T cells and chemical hapten exposure (dated by TCRdb to 2020 to 2023). For the wider study: Libraries were combined into a pool for sequencing, and differences in TCR yield between samples came mainly from small differences in library volumes within the pool. The study tracked peripheral blood TCR repertoire changes in vivo during primary and secondary sensitization to the hapten diphenylcyclopropenone (DPC) in alopecia patients. The study at large found these results: The number of TCRs above 1 in 1000 frequency did not change with DPC sensitization; there was no evidence of global repertoire structure alterations. Repeated subsampling changed both the strength of the expansion versus patch-test correlation and the threshold at which that correlation became significant.

This clonotype was found many times. Its cognate antigen has yet to be identified. No base qualities exist here, and no much larger clone lies one base off it. During library preparation, unique molecular identifiers were attached to individual cDNA molecules so that TCRs could be counted quantitatively and reproducibly. For every blood RNA sample, sequencing covered both the TCR alpha and TCR beta chains. The authors' pipeline ran thus. A median of about 100,000 TCRs per sample was observed, with a range of 23,224 to 690,600. V, J and CDR3 annotation of the TCR reads was performed with the Decombinator software suite. Every sample was subsampled to the same number of TCRs (28,000) for the PS versus PT1 abundance plots. TCRs were defined as expanded if absent before sensitization and observed at least eight times at the 2-week time point. Using fastp at Q25 and MiXCR, TCRdb reprocessed the public reads and kept productive beta chains. Every CDR3 protein is listed once, alongside the most common genes and DNA of its rows. These V and J calls rely on TCRdb rather than the paper's analysis. Here the sample has around 120,000 distinct CDR3 sequences; around 8.5% occur a single time. The ten top clones hold about 1.4% of the sample.

Total RNA was isolated from unfractionated whole blood collected in Tempus Blood RNA tubes. A handful of healthy volunteers acted as controls for TCR sequencing and had blood drawn at day 0, 2 weeks and 6 weeks. From a lookup of the germline V gene (reference sequence), CDR1 and CDR2 are SEHNR and FQNEAQ. The CDR3 sequence holds 17 residues, the cysteine and phenylalanine included. This entry keeps only the CDR3 DNA: 51 bases, framed from base 1. Clipping removes 8 bases from V and 6 bases from J, with 19 as the unmatched junction base count. Sequencing used whole blood. The sequence joins TRBV7-9 to TRBJ1-2; 9 middle bases align to TRBD1. This clonotype originated in a human donor in good health. Some clones in this sample may be carry-over from other donors' samples. Donor details come from another sample of the same person, matched by shared clones. The DNA sequence is as follows: TGTGCCAGCGCCGGGGGACGTAGGACAGGGGTTATGGATGGCTACACCTTC. The translation is CASAGGRRTGVMDGYTF.